This record looks at one TCR beta chain sequence and its context. The PCR contained 60 Vbeta and 13 Jbeta primers. The method was immunoSEQ multiplex PCR; TCRdb's version includes in-frame clones alone and lacks a portion of them. This sample has approximately 110,000 clones; 75% occur once, and the top ten carry approximately 1.3%. These data are taken from a study of cytomegalovirus exposure and HLA in healthy donors. About the research overall: An early data release held some 85 million unique TCRs from HLA-typed donors.

At sampling all donors were nominally healthy, likely with unrecorded immune exposures. Germline CDR1 is SGHDT and CDR2 is YYEEEE. V lost 2 bases to trimming and J lost 5 bases, with 14 bases between them. CDR3 size: 14 residues. The genes are TRBV5-6 and TRBJ2-7; D perhaps matches TRBD1 (6 bases). This TCR derives from a man in his forties in good health and CMV-seronegative. Material for sequencing was PBMCs. CDR3 sequence (DNA): TGTGCCAGCAGCTTAGGTAGGGGGTGGAACGAGCAGTACTTC. As protein: CASSLGRGWNEQYF.